Below are 3 T cell receptor beta chains sequenced from a single sample in a study of response to subunit inactivated influenza vaccine. TCRdb re-called the RT-PCR reads with MiXCR, one entry per CDR3 protein. The sample lists under 950,000 distinct CDR3 sequences; approximately 21% were seen once. The sequences come from PBMCs from blood, collected 5 to 6 days after vaccination. These receptors all stem from a man in his fifties or sixties who received an inactivated influenza vaccine.

The sample holds a few counts of this clonotype. V and J are TRBV4-2 and TRBJ2-1; 12 positions match TRBD2. V was pared by 1 base and J by 1 base, with 11 bases of the junction left unmatched. CDR3 length equals 20 residues. The germline V gene has CDR1 LGHNA and CDR2 YNFKEQ. CDR3 region: CASSQVPGLAGWGSYNEQFF. The CDR3 coding sequence is TGTGCCAGCAGCCAAGTCCCGGGACTAGCGGGTTGGGGGTCCTACAATGAGCAGTTCTTC.

This chain links TRBV25-1 with TRBJ2-2; no reliable D call. CDR3 length: 13 residues. V lost 8 bases and J lost 5, with 12 bases in between. The germline CDR1 and CDR2 sequences are MGHDK and SYGVNS. CDR3 in amino acids: CASQLSVTGELFF. In nucleotides, the CDR3 is TGTGCCAGCCAGTTGTCGGTAACCGGGGAGCTGTTTTTT.

In its sample, this clonotype was seen a few times. The rearrangement uses TRBV4-1 and TRBJ2-3; the D gene is possibly TRBD1 (5 bases). Trimming removed 1 base at V and 0 bases at J, with 8 bases between. Looked up from germline, CDR1 is MGHRA and CDR2 is YSYEKL. This CDR3 has 15 amino acids. CDR3 in DNA: TGCGCCAGCAGCCAAGTAGGGGCTAGCACAGATACGCAGTATTTT. Translated, it gives CASSQVGASTDTQYF.